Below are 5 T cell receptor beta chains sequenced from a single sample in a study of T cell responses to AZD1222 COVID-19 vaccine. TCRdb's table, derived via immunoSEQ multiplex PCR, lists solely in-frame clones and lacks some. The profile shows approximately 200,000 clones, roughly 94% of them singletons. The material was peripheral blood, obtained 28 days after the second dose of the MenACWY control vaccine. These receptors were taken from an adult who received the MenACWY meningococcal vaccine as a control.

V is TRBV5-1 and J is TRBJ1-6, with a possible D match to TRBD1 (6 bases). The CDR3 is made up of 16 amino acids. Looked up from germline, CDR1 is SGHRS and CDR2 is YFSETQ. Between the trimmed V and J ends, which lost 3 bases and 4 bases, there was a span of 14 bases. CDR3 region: CASSWDTLSYNSPLHF. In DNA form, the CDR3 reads TGCGCCAGCAGCTGGGACACCCTGAGTTATAATTCACCCCTCCACTTT.

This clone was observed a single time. CDR3 loop: CASSLRAMNTEAFF. In DNA, the CDR3 is TGCGCCAGCAGCTTGAGGGCGATGAACACTGAAGCTTTCTTT. The chain joins TRBV5-1 to TRBJ1-1, with unresolved D. This CDR3 has 14 residues. CDR1 and CDR2 (germline): SGHRS, YFSETQ. V was shortened by 1 base and J by 0 bases, with 7 bases between the two germline ends.

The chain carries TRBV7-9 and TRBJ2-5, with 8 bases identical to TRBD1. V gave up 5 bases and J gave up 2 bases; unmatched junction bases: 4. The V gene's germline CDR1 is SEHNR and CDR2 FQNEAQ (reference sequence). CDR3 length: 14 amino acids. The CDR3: CASSRDRQQETQYF. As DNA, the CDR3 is TGTGCCAGCAGCAGGGACAGGCAACAAGAGACCCAGTACTTC.

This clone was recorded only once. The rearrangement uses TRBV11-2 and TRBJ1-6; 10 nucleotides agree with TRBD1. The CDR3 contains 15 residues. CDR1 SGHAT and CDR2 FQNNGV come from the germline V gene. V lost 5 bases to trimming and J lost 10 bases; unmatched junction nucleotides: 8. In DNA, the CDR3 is TGTGCCAGCAGCCCCCAGACAGGGGGCGGCTCACCCCTCCACTTT. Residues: CASSPQTGGGSPLHF.

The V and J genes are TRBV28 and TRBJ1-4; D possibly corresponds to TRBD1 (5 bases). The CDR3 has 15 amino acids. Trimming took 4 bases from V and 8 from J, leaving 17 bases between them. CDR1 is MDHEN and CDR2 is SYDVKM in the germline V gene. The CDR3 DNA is TGTGCCAGCAGTTCCCCATCAGGGCGTCGAGAAAAACTGTTTTTT. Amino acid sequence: CASSSPSGRREKLFF. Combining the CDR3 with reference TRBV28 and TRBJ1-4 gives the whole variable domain DVKVTQSSRYLVKRTGEKVFLECVQDMDHENMFWYRQDPGLGLRLIYFSYDVKMKEKGDIPEGYSVSREKKERFSLILESASTNQTSMYLCASSSPSGRREKLFFGSGTQLSVL.